This TCR beta chain was profiled in a study of blood T cell repertoires in COVID-19. Across the study: T cells, B-cell-depleted T cells, or PBMCs provided the cDNA or gDNA that served as material.

The V end was cut by 0 bases, the J end by 5 bases, with 13 bases between. Germline V gene lookup returns CDR1 LGHDT and CDR2 YNNKEL (reference sequence). This CDR3 comprises 15 residues. Clones were sequenced by immunoSEQ multiplex PCR, and TCRdb holds only the in-frame ones, with some missing. This table holds 200,000 to 250,000 clones, under 90% found once. This chain links TRBV3-1 (or the pseudogene TRBV3-2) with TRBJ1-2; possible D gene TRBD1, 5 bases. The receptor comes from a woman older than 75 with COVID-19, enrolled during active disease. Specimen: peripheral blood. The CDR3 nucleotides read TGTGCCAGCAGCCAAGATGGGGCGCGGGGGTATGGCTACACCTTC. It yields the protein CASSQDGARGYGYTF.